A single sample is the source of the 15 T cell receptor beta chains below, sequenced in a study of T cells expressing NK-cell markers. TCRdb reprocessed the 5' RACE reads and stores each CDR3 protein as one record, lacking DNA. The data show over 150,000 distinct CDR3 sequences, and the top ten clones hold more than 35%. Sequenced: blood T cells: a sorted CD56 or NKG2C T cell subset, CD4+ or CD8+ T cells, or bulk PBMC T cells (not recorded which). The origin of the receptors is a woman between 45 and 65 years old in good health.

The chain couples TRBV27 to TRBJ2-5. Germline-derived CDR1 and CDR2 are MNHEY and SMNVEV (reference sequence). CDR3 length: 14 amino acids. The CDR3 here is CASSLHNYQETQYF.

V gene TRBV12-3 or TRBV12-4 combines with J gene TRBJ1-1; TCRdb names TRBD1, which stays unverified in the absence of DNA. CDR3 size: 15 residues. The CDR3 sequence: CASSRVGGASTEAFF.

V gene TRBV12-3 or TRBV12-4 combines with J gene TRBJ2-5; no DNA is available, so the TRBD1 call from TCRdb remains unchecked. CDR3 size: 14 residues. CDR3: CASSALGDQETQYF.

The rearrangement joins TRBV5-1 to TRBJ2-3; absent DNA, TCRdb's TRBD1 call cannot be checked. The CDR3 has 15 residues. Germline assignment: CDR1 SGHRS and CDR2 YFSETQ. CDR3 protein: CASSPGNQRGDTQYF.

The chain carries TRBV24-1 and TRBJ2-5; there is no DNA to check the TCRdb D call of TRBD2. The CDR3 totals 17 residues. Germline lookup yields CDR1 KGHDR and CDR2 SFDVKD. The CDR3 protein is CATSDFQGLAGGETQYF.

The CDR3 loop is CASSLVNRRGDYGYTF. The chain links TRBV28 to TRBJ1-2; TCRdb selects TRBD1, and the lack of DNA leaves this call unchecked. The CDR3 spans 16 residues. Germline CDR1 and CDR2: MDHEN and SYDVKM.

The chain has TRBV11-3 and TRBJ2-1; no DNA is available, so the TRBD1 call from TCRdb remains unchecked. CDR3 length: 15 amino acids. CDR1 SGHNT and CDR2 YENEEA come from the germline V gene. The CDR3 protein is CASSFFRGGTDEQFF.

This sequence joins TRBV5-1 and TRBJ2-1; TCRdb selects TRBD2, and the lack of DNA leaves this call unchecked. Germline V CDR1 and CDR2: SGHRS, YFSETQ. This CDR3 has 15 residues. The CDR3: CASSRTSGSVNEQFF.

The chain uses TRBV5-1 and TRBJ1-2. CDR3 length: 15 amino acids. Germline V CDR1 and CDR2: SGHRS, YFSETQ. This CDR3 reads CASSLASVTNYGYTF. The full variable domain, rest sourced from reference TRBV5-1 and TRBJ1-2, is KAGVTQTPRYLIKTRGQQVTLSCSPISGHRSVSWYQQTPGQGLQFLFEYFSETQRNKGNFPGRFSGRQFSNSRSEMNVSTLELGDSALYLCASSLASVTNYGYTFGSGTRLTVV.

The chain is built from TRBV6-5 and TRBJ1-3; as DNA is missing, the TRBD1 call by TCRdb cannot be tested. From germline, CDR1 is MNHEY and CDR2 SVGAGI. The CDR3 covers 18 residues. The CDR3 reads CASSPNPGQGMAGNTIYF.

The CDR3 loop reads CSAGSTSESTDTQYF. This chain uses TRBV20-1 with TRBJ2-3. From germline, CDR1 is DFQATT and CDR2 SNEGSKA (reference sequence). CDR3 length equals 15 residues.

The chain has TRBV27 and TRBJ2-4; TCRdb gives TRBD1 as the D gene, but with no DNA this cannot be confirmed. The CDR3 length is 11 residues. The germline CDR1 and CDR2 sequences are MNHEY and SMNVEV (reference sequence). CDR3 loop: CASSFGAVQYF.

The rearrangement joins TRBV7-9 to TRBJ2-3; TCRdb's D call, TRBD1, is unchecked because there is no DNA. The CDR3 is made up of 15 amino acids. Germline CDR1 is SEHNR and CDR2 is FQNEAQ (reference sequence). CDR3 in amino acids: CASSSRQGQTDTQYF.

The J gene is TRBJ2-5, the V gene TRBV7-7; the TCRdb D gene call, TRBD2, has no DNA to confirm it. CDR3 size: 16 residues. CDR1 and CDR2 (germline): SSHAT, FNYEAQ (reference sequence). The CDR3 loop reads CASSPAQRGGQETQYF.

CDR3 residues: CASSLRRGWEQYF. The J gene is TRBJ2-7, the V gene TRBV7-8; TCRdb's D gene call, TRBD1, goes unchecked for lack of DNA. The CDR3 extends over 13 amino acids. The germline gives CDR1 SGHVS, CDR2 FQNEAQ.